This TCR beta chain was sequenced during a study of lymphopenia after photon versus proton radiotherapy. Regarding the study as a whole: Post-nadir diversity loss with photons came from oligoclonal expansion, particularly CD8+ Temra cells. Proton therapy kept repertoires fairly stable, unlike photons, which gained effector/memory cells.

Comments on this clone: Its antigen is unidentified.

This table comes from immunoSEQ multiplex PCR, and its TCRdb copy is limited to in-frame clones, with some not included. Of around 55,000 clones listed, 65% to 85% are singletons. Germline V lookup: CDR1 SGDLS, CDR2 YYNGEE. V shed 0 bases and J 11 bases; nucleotides not matched to a gene: 12. This CDR3 comprises 15 residues. This chain uses TRBV9 with TRBJ1-2; TRBD1 matches 8 bases. The sequence was obtained from a man between 60 and 75 years old with pancreatic cancer. The source material was peripheral blood, sampled from a patient treated with proton-based radiotherapy. CDR3 loop: CASSVGPTGVRGYTF. CDR3 nucleotide sequence: TGTGCCAGCAGCGTAGGGCCGACAGGGGTCCGCGGGTACACCTTC.